This entry describes one T cell receptor beta chain. Its antigen is still unknown. V lost 6 bases, J lost 7 bases, and 8 bases lay in between. The CDR3 runs to 11 residues. Germline V gives CDR1 KGHSH, CDR2 LQKENI. Donors uniformly comprised healthy Caucasians. The data derive from a study of identical twins. Study results and limitations: Among monozygotic twins, out-of-frame TCR alpha sharing exceeded what models predicted.

TCRdb passed the 5' RACE reads through MiXCR, listing each CDR3 protein once. The sample has approximately 890,000 distinct CDR3 sequences, around an eighth seen once. These same records also appear under a second study, on yellow fever vaccine responses in identical twins.

Sample: PBMCs. The receptor was isolated from a woman under 30 in good health. This chain joins TRBV18 and TRBJ2-3; D is uncertain. This chain's CDR3 is CASSKSYTQYF. CDR3 nucleotides: TGTGCCAGCTCGAAGAGCTATACGCAGTATTTT.